Below, 21 T cell receptor beta chains from the same sample are listed, as sequenced in a study of radiation and T cells in renal cell carcinoma (dated by TCRdb to 2020 to 2022). Library preparation used the immunoSEQ multiplex PCR assay. TCRdb's version of the immuneACCESS table is confined to in-frame rearrangements and falls short of the full clone set. An unresolved V gene accounts for under half of the shortfall where checked; the remainder is of unknown origin. The sample includes approximately 23,000 clones, with over 70% observed a single time. The ten largest clones capture roughly 30% of the sample. The meaning of the sample's time point label: blood 2 weeks post-SBRT. This specimen's treatment or condition label, interpreted: 15 Gy SBRT to primary tumor, nephrectomy 4 weeks later. Sample: blood, taken from a patient whose treatment included radiotherapy and nephrectomy. All receptors derive from a man aged 60-69 years with renal cell carcinoma.

The V and J genes are TRBV7-2 and TRBJ2-3; either TRBD1 or TRBD2 may fit D (5 bases each). This CDR3 has 14 residues. The germline V and J ends were trimmed by 3 bases and 6 bases, with 13 bases remaining between them. From germline, CDR1 is SGHTA and CDR2 FQGNSA. The CDR3: CASSLGPAFDTQYF. The CDR3 region has the DNA TGTGCCAGCAGCTTGGGACCCGCCTTTGATACGCAGTATTTT.

In this sample, this clone turned up a few times. This chain joins TRBV11-3 and TRBJ2-2; D call uncertain. Per the germline V gene, CDR1 is SGHNT and CDR2 is YENEEA. The CDR3 totals 13 residues. The V end was cut by 3 bases, the J end by 4 bases, with 6 bases between. The CDR3 reads CASSFDTTGELFF. CDR3 DNA: TGTGCCAGCAGCTTCGATACCACCGGGGAGCTGTTTTTT.

The V call is TRBV5-4, the J call TRBJ1-3; D not resolved. The CDR3 runs 16 residues. The germline V gene encodes CDR1 SGHNT and CDR2 YYREEE (reference sequence). V gave up 4 bases and J gave up 0 bases, with 14 bases separating them. The CDR3 DNA follows: TGTGCCAGCAGCGTGTCAGGCCCCAGCTCTGGAAACACCATATATTTT. Protein: CASSVSGPSSGNTIYF.

The rearrangement links TRBV7-2 to TRBJ2-7; D uncertain. The ends were cut back, 6 bases at V and 6 bases at J, with 9 bases in the middle. This CDR3 is 11 amino acids long. Germline V CDR1 and CDR2: SGHTA, FQGNSA. For the CDR3, the DNA is TGTGCCAGCAGTTGGGGATCCGAGCAGTACTTC. It translates to CASSWGSEQYF.

The rearrangement joins TRBV7-9 to TRBJ2-3; 10 nucleotides align to TRBD2. Germline assignment: CDR1 SEHNR and CDR2 FQNEAQ (reference sequence). The CDR3 is made up of 15 amino acids. V was pared by 2 bases and J by 6 bases, with 5 bases of the junction left unmatched. CDR3 residues: CASSLSSGSMDTQYF. In DNA, the CDR3 is TGTGCCAGCAGCTTATCTAGCGGGAGTATGGATACGCAGTATTTT. The full variable domain, completed using reference TRBV7-9 and TRBJ2-3, is DTGVSQNPRHKITKRGQNVTFRCDPISEHNRLYWYRQTLGQGPEFLTYFQNEAQLEKSRLLSDRFSAERPKGSFSTLEIQRTEQGDSAMYLCASSLSSGSMDTQYFGPGTRLTVL.

This clone is deemed medium-sized. The chain combines TRBV21-1 with TRBJ2-5. TRBV21-1 is recorded as a pseudogene. The CDR3 consists of 17 residues. In DNA, the CDR3 is TGTGCCAGTAAAGTGAGGGGGGCGAAATCGAGCCAAGAGACCCAGTACTTC. This gives the protein CASKVRGAKSSQETQYF.

This sequence joins TRBV27 and TRBJ1-3; D is unresolved. The CDR3 spans 13 residues. Per germline, CDR1 MNHEY and CDR2 SMNVEV (reference sequence). Trimming removed 4 bases at V and 3 bases at J, with 7 bases between. CDR3 bases: TGTGCCAGCAGTTCGGGTGTTGGAAACACCATATATTTT. Translated: CASSSGVGNTIYF.

The chain carries TRBV9 and TRBJ2-7; the D is unclear. CDR1 is SGDLS, CDR2 YYNGEE, per germline. V lost 0 bases and J 2 bases, leaving 9 bases between the germline ends. The CDR3 totals 14 residues. The CDR3 nucleotides read TGTGCCAGCAGCGTAGGGGCACGACCCTACGAGCAGTACTTC. The encoded protein is CASSVGARPYEQYF.

The sample holds a few counts of this clone. The rearrangement joins TRBV6-6 to TRBJ1-1; D is ambiguous. CDR1 is MNHNY and CDR2 is SVGAGI in the germline V gene (reference sequence). The CDR3 contains 12 residues. Trimming removed 1 base at V and 6 bases at J, with 6 bases between. In nucleotides, the CDR3 is TGTGCCAGCAGTTACTTTTCCCCTGAAGCTTTCTTT. Protein sequence: CASSYFSPEAFF.

The V gene is TRBV19, the J gene TRBJ1-3; D unclear. CDR1 is LNHDA and CDR2 is SQIVND in the germline V gene (reference sequence). This CDR3 region has 12 residues. V was pared by 9 bases and J by 1 base, with 7 bases between. CDR3 sequence: CASGRSGNTIYF. CDR3 nucleotides: TGTGCCAGCGGACGGTCTGGAAACACCATATATTTT.

The chain joins TRBV5-1 to TRBJ1-1, with D unresolved. The V gene lost 0 bases and the J gene lost 0 bases, with 15 bases spanning the gap. CDR1 is SGHRS, CDR2 YFSETQ, per germline. The CDR3 covers 17 residues. CDR3: CASSLAKDALMNTEAFF. Here the CDR3 DNA reads TGCGCCAGCAGCTTGGCCAAAGACGCGCTCATGAACACTGAAGCTTTCTTT. Looking up the rest from reference TRBV5-1 and TRBJ1-1 gives the full variable domain: KAGVTQTPRYLIKTRGQQVTLSCSPISGHRSVSWYQQTPGQGLQFLFEYFSETQRNKGNFPGRFSGRQFSNSRSEMNVSTLELGDSALYLCASSLAKDALMNTEAFFGQGTRLTVV.

The chain has TRBV11-3 and TRBJ2-1; TRBD2 matches 9 bases. Trimming at V came to 4 bases and at J to 6 bases, leaving 7 bases not matched to a gene. This CDR3 has 15 amino acids. Per germline, CDR1 SGHNT and CDR2 YENEEA. The CDR3 is CASSSAGGDLNEQFF. CDR3 bases: TGTGCCAGCAGCTCCGCGGGAGGGGACCTCAATGAGCAGTTCTTC.

The chain uses TRBV18 and TRBJ1-5, with TRBD1 as a possible D gene (6 bases). Looked up from germline, CDR1 is KGHSH and CDR2 is LQKENI. This CDR3 region has 18 residues. Trimming shortened V by 6 bases and J by 1 base, and 22 bases separated the two germline ends. CDR3 DNA: TGTGCCAGCTCCCCCTCCTCTACGGGACATCAAAGCAATCAGCCCCAGCATTTT. This codes for CASSPSSTGHQSNQPQHF.

This clone was found a few times. The chain recombines TRBV10-2 with TRBJ1-5; D is undetermined. Trimming stripped 3 bases from V and 3 bases from J, with 3 bases between. The CDR3 spans 12 residues. Germline CDR1 reads WSHSY; CDR2 reads SAAADI. The CDR3 loop is CASSDPNQPQHF. CDR3 DNA: TGCGCCAGCAGTGACCCCAATCAGCCCCAGCATTTT.

The sample holds a few counts of this clone. The chain recombines TRBV19 with TRBJ1-3, with no clear D. V dropped 6 bases and J dropped 0 bases, with 9 bases sitting between them. CDR3 length equals 14 residues. The V gene's germline CDR1 is LNHDA and CDR2 SQIVND (reference sequence). CDR3 amino acids: CASSPMSSGNTIYF. The CDR3 DNA reads as TGTGCCAGTAGCCCGATGAGCTCTGGAAACACCATATATTTT.

The chain employs TRBV6-5 and TRBJ1-2; 7 bases agree with TRBD1. Losses at the gene ends were 2 bases for V and 4 bases for J; bases not matched to a gene: 4. The CDR3 is made up of 14 amino acids. Per the germline V gene, CDR1 is MNHEY and CDR2 is SVGAGI. CDR3 DNA: TGTGCCAGCAGTTACAGGGGGCCGGGCTATGGCTACACCTTC. Its protein is CASSYRGPGYGYTF.

The chain carries TRBV6-5 and TRBJ2-7, with D hard to call. Trimming stripped 0 bases from V and 2 bases from J, with 11 bases between. CDR1 and CDR2 (germline): MNHEY, SVGAGI. This CDR3 contains 15 residues. CDR3 in amino acids: CASSYSPGTTYEQYF. CDR3 DNA sequence: TGTGCCAGCAGTTACTCCCCGGGCACCACCTACGAGCAGTACTTC.

This clone was seen a few times. The chain employs TRBV20-1 and TRBJ2-7, with D uncertain. CDR1 is DFQATT, CDR2 SNEGSKA, per germline (reference sequence). This CDR3 comprises 11 residues. Deletions cut 4 bases from V and 4 bases from J, with 8 bases between. The CDR3 sequence: CSAKYQYEQYF. The CDR3 region has the DNA TGCAGTGCTAAATACCAGTACGAGCAGTACTTC.

The gene calls are TRBV6-6 and TRBJ2-2; D is uncertain. CDR1 is MNHNY, CDR2 SVGAGI, per germline (reference sequence). V was trimmed by 1 base and J by 1 base, leaving 10 bases between them. The CDR3 length is 16 residues. CDR3 nucleotide sequence: TGTGCCAGCAGTTACTTAGTTGCAGAGAACACCGGGGAGCTGTTTTTT. Amino acids: CASSYLVAENTGELFF.

The J gene is TRBJ2-7, the V gene TRBV7-6; no clear D. V shed 5 bases and J shed 6 bases, with 20 bases lying between them. Germline CDR1 and CDR2: SGHVS and FNYEAQ. There are 15 residues in the CDR3. The CDR3 coding sequence is TGTGCCAGCAGCCCAGAGGACGGCGGCAAACTCGAGCAGTACTTC. As protein: CASSPEDGGKLEQYF.

The gene calls are TRBV7-3 and TRBJ1-2; 7 bases are shared with TRBD1. Germline V gene data show CDR1 as SGHTA and CDR2 as FQGTGA. The V gene end was trimmed by 5 bases and the J gene end by 8 bases; junction bases not matched to a gene: 8. CDR3 size: 13 residues. CDR3 nucleotide sequence: TGTGCCAGCAGCCAAACAGGGGCCGTAGGCTACACCTTC. Its protein product is CASSQTGAVGYTF. Using reference TRBV7-3 and TRBJ1-2 for the parts outside the CDR3, the full variable domain is GAGVSQTPSNKVTEKGKYVELRCDPISGHTALYWYRQSLGQGPEFLIYFQGTGAADDSGLPNDRFFAVRPEGSVSTLKIQRTERGDSAVYLCASSQTGAVGYTFGSGTRLTVV.